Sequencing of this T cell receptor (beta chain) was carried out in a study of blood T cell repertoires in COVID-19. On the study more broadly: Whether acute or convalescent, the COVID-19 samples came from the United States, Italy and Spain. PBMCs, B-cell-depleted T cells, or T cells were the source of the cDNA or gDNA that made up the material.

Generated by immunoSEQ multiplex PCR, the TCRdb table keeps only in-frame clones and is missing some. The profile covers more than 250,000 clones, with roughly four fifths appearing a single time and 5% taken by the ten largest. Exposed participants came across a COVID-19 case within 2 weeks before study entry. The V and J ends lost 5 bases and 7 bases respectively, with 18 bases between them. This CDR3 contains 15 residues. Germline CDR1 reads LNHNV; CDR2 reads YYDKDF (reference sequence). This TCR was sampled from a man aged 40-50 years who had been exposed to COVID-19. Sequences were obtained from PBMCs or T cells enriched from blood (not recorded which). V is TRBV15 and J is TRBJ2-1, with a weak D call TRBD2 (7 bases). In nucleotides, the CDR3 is TGTGCCACCAGCCAAGGGGGACCCGGGGGGAATGAGCAGTTCTTC. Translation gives CATSQGGPGGNEQFF.